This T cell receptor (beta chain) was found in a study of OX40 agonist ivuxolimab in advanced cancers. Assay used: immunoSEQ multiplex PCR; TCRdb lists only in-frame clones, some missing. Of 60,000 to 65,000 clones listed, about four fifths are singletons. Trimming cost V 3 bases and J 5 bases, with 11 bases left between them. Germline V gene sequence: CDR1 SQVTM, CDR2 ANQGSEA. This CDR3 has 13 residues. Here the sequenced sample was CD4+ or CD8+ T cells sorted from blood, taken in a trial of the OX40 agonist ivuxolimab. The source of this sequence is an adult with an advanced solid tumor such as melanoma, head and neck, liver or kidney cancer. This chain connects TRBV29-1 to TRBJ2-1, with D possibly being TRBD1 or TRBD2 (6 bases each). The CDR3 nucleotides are TGCAGCGTTGACGGGGGCGGGGACAATGAGCAGTTCTTC. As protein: CSVDGGGDNEQFF.